This TCR beta chain was captured in a study of cytomegalovirus exposure and HLA in healthy donors. The germline CDR1 and CDR2 sequences are SEHNR and FQNEAQ (reference sequence). There are 13 residues in the CDR3. The primer mix had 60 Vbeta and 13 Jbeta primers. The method was immunoSEQ multiplex PCR; TCRdb's version includes in-frame clones alone and lacks a portion of them. The data contain over 95,000 clones, under 80% of them singletons. Of note for this clone: A read error may produce the germline difference seen at one junction end.

The TCR sequence derives from a man in his forties or fifties in good health and CMV-seronegative. Sequenced sample: PBMCs. The chain has TRBV7-9 and TRBJ1-2; 9 positions match TRBD1. Written as DNA, the CDR3 is TGTTCCAGCAGCCCGGGGACAGGGCCATCCTACACCTTC. Its translation: CSSSPGTGPSYTF.